This T cell receptor beta chain came from a study of cytomegalovirus exposure and HLA in healthy donors. PCR primers comprised 60 Vbeta and 13 Jbeta primers. The table came from immunoSEQ multiplex PCR; TCRdb's copy has only in-frame clones and leaves some out. Of approximately 200,000 clones listed, 79% are singletons. Sequencing input: PBMCs. This TCR was sampled from a girl aged 10-17 years in good health and CMV-seropositive.

CDR3 residues: CASSLEAGNTDTQYF. The CDR3 DNA reads TGTGCCAGCAGCTTAGAAGCGGGGAACACAGATACGCAGTATTTT. The V and J genes are TRBV11-2 and TRBJ2-3, with 7 bases that match TRBD2. Germline V lookup: CDR1 SGHAT, CDR2 FQNNGV. This CDR3 is built from 15 residues. With V trimmed by 0 bases and J by 2 bases, 2 bases remained unmatched.